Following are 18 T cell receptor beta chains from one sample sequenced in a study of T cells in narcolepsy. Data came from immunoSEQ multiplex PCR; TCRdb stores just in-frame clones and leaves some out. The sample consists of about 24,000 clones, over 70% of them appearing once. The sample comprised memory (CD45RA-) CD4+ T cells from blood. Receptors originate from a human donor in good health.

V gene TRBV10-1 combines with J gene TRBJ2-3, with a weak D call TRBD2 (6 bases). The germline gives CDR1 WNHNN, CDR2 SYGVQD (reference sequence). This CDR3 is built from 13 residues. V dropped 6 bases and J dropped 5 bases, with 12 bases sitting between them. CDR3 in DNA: TGCGCCAGCAGCGGAGGGCTGGGAGATACGCAGTATTTT. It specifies CASSGGLGDTQYF.

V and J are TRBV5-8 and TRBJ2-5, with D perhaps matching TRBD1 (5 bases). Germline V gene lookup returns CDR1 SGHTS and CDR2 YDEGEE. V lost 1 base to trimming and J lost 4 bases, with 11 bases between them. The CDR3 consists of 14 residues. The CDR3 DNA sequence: TGTGCCAGCAGCTTGTCCCAGGGTAGAGAGACCCAGTACTTC. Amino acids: CASSLSQGRETQYF.

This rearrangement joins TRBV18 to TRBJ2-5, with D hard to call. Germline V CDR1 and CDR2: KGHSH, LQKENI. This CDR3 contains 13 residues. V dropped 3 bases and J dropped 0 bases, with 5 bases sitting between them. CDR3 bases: TGTGCCAGCTCACCGAGGCACCAAGAGACCCAGTACTTC. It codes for CASSPRHQETQYF.

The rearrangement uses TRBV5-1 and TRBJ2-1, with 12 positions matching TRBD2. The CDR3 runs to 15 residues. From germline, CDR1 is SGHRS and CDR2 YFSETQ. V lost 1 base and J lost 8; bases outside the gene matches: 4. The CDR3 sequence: CASSLRLAGEDEQFF. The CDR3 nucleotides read TGCGCCAGCAGCTTGAGACTAGCGGGGGAGGATGAGCAGTTCTTC.

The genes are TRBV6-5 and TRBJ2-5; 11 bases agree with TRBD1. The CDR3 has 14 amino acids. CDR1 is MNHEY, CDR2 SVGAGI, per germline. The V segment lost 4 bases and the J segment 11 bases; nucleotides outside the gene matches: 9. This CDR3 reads CASSWTGGLGEQYF. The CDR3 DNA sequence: TGTGCCAGCAGTTGGACAGGGGGCTTGGGGGAGCAGTACTTC.

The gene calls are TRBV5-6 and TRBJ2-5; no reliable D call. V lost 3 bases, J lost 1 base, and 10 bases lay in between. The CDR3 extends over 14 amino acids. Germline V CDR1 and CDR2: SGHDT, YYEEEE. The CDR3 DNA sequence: TGTGCCAGCAGCTATGTTCAGTTCCAAGAGACCCAGTACTTC. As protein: CASSYVQFQETQYF.

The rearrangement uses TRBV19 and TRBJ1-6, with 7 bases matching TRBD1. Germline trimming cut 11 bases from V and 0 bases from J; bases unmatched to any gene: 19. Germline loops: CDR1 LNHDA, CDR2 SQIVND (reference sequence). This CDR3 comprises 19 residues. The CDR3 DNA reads TGTGCCGGTAATAGACAGGGTTCAGGCCTCAGCTCCTATAATTCACCCCTCCACTTT. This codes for CAGNRQGSGLSSYNSPLHF.

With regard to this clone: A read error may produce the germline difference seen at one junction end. The DNA for the CDR3 is TGTGCCAGCAGTGGAACAGCCGATACCTACGAGCAGTACTTC. Its translation is CASSGTADTYEQYF. The gene calls are TRBV10-3 and TRBJ2-7; D is unresolved. CDR1 is ENHRY, CDR2 SYGVKD, per germline. This CDR3 has 14 residues.

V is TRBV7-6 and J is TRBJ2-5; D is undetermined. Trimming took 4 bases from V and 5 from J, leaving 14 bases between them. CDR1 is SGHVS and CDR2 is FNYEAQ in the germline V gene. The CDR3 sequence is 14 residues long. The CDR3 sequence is CASSSPGAWETQYF. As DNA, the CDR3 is TGTGCCAGCAGCTCCCCGGGCGCTTGGGAGACCCAGTACTTC.

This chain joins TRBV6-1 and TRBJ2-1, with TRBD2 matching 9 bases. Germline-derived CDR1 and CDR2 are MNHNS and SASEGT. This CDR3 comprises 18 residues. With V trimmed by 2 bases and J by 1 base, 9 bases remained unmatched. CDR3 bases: TGTGCCAGCAGTGAAAGACTGGCGGGGGGGCCTTCCTACAATGAGCAGTTCTTC. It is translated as CASSERLAGGPSYNEQFF.

CDR3 loop: CASSHSRDRGVNEKLFF. CDR3 coding DNA: TGTGCCAGCAGCCACAGCCGGGACAGGGGTGTCAATGAAAAACTGTTTTTT. The chain employs TRBV5-4 and TRBJ1-4; 10 bases line up with TRBD1. Trimming at V came to 4 bases and at J to 5 bases, leaving 11 bases not matched to a gene. The CDR3 consists of 17 residues. CDR1 is SGHNT and CDR2 is YYREEE in the germline V gene (reference sequence).

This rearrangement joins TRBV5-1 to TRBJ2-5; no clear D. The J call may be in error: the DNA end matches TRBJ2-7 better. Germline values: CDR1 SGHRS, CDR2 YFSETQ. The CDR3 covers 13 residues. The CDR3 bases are TGCGCCAGCAGCCCCGCAGGCTCCTACGAGCAGTACTTC. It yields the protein CASSPAGSYEQYF.

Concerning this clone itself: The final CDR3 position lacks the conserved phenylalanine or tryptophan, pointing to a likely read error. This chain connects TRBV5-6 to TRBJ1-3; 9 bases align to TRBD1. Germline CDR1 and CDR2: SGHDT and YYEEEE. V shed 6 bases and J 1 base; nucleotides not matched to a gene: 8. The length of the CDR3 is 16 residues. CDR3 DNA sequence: TGTGCCAGCAACAGGGGACAGGGAGTTTCTGGAAACACCATATATTCT. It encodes CASNRGQGVSGNTIYS.

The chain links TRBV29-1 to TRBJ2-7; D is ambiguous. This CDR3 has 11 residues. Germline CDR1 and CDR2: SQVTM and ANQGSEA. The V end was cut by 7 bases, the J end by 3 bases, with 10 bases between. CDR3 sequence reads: CSAGWDYEQYF. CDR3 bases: TGCAGCGCCGGGTGGGACTACGAGCAGTACTTC.

The CDR3, as DNA: TGCGCCAGCAGCTTGGGGGTTTTGGGCTCCTACAATGAGCAGTTCTTC. The encoded protein is CASSLGVLGSYNEQFF. The gene calls are TRBV5-1 and TRBJ2-1; D remains unclear. Trimming shortened V by 0 bases and J by 0 bases, and 10 bases separated the two germline ends. CDR1 is SGHRS, CDR2 YFSETQ, per germline. This CDR3 contains 16 residues.

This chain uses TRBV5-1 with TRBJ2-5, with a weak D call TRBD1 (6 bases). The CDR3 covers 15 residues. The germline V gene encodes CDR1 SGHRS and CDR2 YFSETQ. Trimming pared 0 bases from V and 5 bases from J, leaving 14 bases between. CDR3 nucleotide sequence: TGCGCCAGCAGCTTGGATGGGGCCCAGGGGGAGACCCAGTACTTC. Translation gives CASSLDGAQGETQYF. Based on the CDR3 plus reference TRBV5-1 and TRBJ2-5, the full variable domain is KAGVTQTPRYLIKTRGQQVTLSCSPISGHRSVSWYQQTPGQGLQFLFEYFSETQRNKGNFPGRFSGRQFSNSRSEMNVSTLELGDSALYLCASSLDGAQGETQYFGPGTRLLVL.

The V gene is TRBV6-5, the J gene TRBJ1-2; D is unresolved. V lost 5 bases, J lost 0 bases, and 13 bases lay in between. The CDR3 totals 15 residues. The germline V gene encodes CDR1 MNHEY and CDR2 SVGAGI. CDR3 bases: TGTGCCAGCAGTCCTCCCCCGACGGCTAACTATGGCTACACCTTC. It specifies CASSPPPTANYGYTF.

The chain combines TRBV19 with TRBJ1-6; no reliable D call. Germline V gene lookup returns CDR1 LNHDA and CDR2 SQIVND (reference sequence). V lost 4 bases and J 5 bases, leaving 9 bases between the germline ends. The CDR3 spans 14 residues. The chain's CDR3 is CASSRGSNNSPLHF. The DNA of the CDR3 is TGTGCCAGTAGTAGAGGATCTAATAATTCACCCCTCCACTTT.